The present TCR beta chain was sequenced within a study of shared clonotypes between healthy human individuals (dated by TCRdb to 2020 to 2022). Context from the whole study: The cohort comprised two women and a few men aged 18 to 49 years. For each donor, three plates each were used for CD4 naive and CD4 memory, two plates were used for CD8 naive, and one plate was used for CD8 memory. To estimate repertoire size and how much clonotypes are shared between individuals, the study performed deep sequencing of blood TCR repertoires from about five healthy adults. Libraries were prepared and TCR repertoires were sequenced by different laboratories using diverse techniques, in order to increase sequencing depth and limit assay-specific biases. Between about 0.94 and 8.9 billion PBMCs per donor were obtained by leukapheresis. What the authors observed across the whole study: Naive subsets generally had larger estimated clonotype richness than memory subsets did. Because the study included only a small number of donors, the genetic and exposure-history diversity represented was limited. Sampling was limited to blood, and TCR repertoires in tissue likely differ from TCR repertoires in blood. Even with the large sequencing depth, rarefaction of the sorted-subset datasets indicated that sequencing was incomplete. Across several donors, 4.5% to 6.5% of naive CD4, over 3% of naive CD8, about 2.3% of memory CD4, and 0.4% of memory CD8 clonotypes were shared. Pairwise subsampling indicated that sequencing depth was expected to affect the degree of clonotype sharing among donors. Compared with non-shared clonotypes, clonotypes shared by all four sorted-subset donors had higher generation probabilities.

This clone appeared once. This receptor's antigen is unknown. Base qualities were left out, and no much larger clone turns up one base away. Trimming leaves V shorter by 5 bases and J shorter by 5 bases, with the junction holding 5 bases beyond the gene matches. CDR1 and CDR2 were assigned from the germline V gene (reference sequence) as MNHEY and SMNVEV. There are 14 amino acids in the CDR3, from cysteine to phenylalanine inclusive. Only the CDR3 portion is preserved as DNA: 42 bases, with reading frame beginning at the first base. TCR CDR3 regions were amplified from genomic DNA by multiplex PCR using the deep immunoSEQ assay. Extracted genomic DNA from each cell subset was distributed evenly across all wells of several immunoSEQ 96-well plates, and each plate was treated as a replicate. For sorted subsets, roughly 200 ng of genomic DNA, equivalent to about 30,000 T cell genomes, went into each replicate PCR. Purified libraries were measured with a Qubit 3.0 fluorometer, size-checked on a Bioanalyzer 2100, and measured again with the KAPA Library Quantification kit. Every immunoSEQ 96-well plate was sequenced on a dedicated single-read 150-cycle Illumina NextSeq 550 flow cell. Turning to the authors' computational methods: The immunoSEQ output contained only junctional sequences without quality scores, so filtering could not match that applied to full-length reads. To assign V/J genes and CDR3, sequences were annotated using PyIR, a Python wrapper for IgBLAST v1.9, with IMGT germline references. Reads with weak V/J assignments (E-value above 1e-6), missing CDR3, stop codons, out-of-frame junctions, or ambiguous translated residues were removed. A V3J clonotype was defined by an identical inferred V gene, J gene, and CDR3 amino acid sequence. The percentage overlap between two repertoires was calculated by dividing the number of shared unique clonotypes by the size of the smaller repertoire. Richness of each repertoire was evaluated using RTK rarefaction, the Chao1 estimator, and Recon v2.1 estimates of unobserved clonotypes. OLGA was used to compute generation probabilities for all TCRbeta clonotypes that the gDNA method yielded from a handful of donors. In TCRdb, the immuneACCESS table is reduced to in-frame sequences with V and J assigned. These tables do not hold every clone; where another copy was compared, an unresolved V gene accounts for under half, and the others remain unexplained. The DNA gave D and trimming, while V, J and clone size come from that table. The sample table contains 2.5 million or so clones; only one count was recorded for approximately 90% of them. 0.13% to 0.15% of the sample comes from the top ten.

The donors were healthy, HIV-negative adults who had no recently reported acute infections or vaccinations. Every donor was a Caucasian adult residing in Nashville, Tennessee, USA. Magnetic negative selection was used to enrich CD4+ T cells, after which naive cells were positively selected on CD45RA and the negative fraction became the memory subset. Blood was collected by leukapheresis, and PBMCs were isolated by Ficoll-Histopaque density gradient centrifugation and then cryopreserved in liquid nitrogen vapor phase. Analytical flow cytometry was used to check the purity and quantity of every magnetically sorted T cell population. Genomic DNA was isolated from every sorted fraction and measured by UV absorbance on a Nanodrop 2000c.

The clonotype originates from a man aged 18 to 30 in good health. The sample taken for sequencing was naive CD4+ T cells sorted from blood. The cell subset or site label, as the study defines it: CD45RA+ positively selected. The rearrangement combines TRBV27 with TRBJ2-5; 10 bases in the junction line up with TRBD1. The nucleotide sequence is TGTGCCAGCAGTCCGACAGGGGGCAAGGAGACCCAGTACTTC. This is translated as CASSPTGGKETQYF.